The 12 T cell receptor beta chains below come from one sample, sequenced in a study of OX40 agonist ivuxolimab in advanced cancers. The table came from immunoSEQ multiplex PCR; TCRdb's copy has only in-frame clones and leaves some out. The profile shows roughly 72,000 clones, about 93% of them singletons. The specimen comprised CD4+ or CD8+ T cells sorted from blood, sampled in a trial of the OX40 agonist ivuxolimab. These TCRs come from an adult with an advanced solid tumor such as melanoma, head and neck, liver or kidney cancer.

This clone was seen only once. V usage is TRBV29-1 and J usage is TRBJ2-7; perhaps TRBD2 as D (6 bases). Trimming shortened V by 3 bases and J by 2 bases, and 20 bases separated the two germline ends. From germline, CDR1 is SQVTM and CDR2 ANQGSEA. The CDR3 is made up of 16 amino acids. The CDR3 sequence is CSVDVGRGGAAYEQYF. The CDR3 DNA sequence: TGCAGCGTTGACGTGGGGCGGGGTGGGGCGGCCTACGAGCAGTACTTC.

CDR3 in amino acids: CASSPGTSGGTDTQYF. In DNA form, the CDR3 reads TGTGCCAGCAGCCCCGGGACTAGCGGAGGCACAGATACGCAGTATTTT. The rearrangement uses TRBV27 and TRBJ2-3; 11 bases fit TRBD2. Losses at the gene ends were 6 bases for V and 1 base for J; bases not matched to a gene: 6. Germline V gene lookup returns CDR1 MNHEY and CDR2 SMNVEV (reference sequence). The CDR3 sequence is 16 residues long.

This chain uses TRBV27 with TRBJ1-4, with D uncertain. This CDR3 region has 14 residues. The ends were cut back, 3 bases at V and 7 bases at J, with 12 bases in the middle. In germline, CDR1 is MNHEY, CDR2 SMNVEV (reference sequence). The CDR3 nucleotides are TGTGCCAGCAGTTTTTGGAGGTTGGGTGAAAAACTGTTTTTT. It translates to CASSFWRLGEKLFF. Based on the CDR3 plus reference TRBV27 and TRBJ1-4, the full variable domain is EAQVTQNPRYLITVTGKKLTVTCSQNMNHEYMSWYRQDPGLGLRQIYYSMNVEVTDKGDVPEGYKVSRKEKRNFPLILESPSPNQTSLYFCASSFWRLGEKLFFGSGTQLSVL.

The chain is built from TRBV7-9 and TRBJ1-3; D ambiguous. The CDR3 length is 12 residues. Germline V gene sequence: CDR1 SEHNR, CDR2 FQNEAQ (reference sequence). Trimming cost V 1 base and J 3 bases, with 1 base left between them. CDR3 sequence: CASSLGGNTIYF. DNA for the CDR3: TGTGCCAGCAGCTTAGGTGGAAACACCATATATTTT.

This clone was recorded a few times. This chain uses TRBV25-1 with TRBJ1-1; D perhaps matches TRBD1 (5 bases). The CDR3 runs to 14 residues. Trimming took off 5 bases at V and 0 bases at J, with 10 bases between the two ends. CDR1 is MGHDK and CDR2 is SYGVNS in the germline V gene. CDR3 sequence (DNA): TGTGCCAGCAGTCCGGGACCCATGAACACTGAAGCTTTCTTT. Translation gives CASSPGPMNTEAFF.

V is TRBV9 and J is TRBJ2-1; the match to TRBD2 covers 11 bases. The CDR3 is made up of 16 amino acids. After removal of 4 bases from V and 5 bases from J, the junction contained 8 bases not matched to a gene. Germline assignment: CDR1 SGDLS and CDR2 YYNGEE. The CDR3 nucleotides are TGTGCCAGCAGCTCTCCCCTAGCGGGGGGAAACAATGAGCAGTTCTTC. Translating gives CASSSPLAGGNNEQFF.

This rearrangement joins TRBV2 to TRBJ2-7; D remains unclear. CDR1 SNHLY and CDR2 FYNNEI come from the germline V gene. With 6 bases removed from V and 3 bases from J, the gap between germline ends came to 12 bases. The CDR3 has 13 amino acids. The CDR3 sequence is CASRGAPDYEQYF. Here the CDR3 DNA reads TGTGCCAGCAGGGGCGCCCCGGACTACGAGCAGTACTTC.

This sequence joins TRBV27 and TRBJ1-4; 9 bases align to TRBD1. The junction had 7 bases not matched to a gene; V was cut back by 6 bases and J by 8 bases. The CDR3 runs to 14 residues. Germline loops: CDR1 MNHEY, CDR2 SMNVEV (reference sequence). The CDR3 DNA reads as TGTGCCAGCAGGGCCGGGACAGGGCTGGAAAAACTGTTTTTT. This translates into CASRAGTGLEKLFF.

CDR3 sequence: CASSQEQMNTEAFF. CDR3 DNA sequence: TGCGCCAGCAGCCAAGAACAGATGAACACTGAAGCTTTCTTT. V usage is TRBV4-1 and J usage is TRBJ1-1, with unresolved D. V lost 0 bases and J lost 0, with 5 bases in between. This CDR3 spans 14 amino acids. The germline V gene has CDR1 MGHRA and CDR2 YSYEKL.

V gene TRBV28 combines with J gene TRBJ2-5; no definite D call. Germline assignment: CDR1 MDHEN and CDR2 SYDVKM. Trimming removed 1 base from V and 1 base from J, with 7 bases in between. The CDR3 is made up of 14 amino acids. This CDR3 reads CASSLSLIQETQYF. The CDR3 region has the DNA TGTGCCAGCAGTTTATCTCTCATCCAAGAGACCCAGTACTTC.

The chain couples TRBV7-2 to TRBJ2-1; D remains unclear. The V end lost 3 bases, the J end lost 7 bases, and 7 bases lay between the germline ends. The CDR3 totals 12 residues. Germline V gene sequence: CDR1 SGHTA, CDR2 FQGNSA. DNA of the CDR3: TGTGCCAGCAGCTTTGGGGTTAATGAGCAGTTCTTC. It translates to CASSFGVNEQFF.

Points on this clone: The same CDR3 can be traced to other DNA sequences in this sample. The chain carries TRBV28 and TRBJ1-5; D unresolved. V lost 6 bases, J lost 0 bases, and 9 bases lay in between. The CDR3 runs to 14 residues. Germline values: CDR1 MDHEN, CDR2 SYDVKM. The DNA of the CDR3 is TGTGCCAGCAGCCCCCGCGATAGCAATCAGCCCCAGCATTTT. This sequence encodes CASSPRDSNQPQHF.